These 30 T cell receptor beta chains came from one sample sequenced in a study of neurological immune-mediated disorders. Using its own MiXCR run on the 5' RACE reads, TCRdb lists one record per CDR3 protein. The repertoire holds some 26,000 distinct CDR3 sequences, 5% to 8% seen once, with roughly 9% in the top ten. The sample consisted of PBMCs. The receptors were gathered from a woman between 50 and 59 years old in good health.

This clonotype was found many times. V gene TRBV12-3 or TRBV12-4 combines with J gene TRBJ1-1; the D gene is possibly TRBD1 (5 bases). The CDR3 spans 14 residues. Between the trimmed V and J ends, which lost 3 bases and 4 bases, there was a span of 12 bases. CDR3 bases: TGTGCCAGCAGTTTGATCTGGGGGAGCACTGAAGCTTTCTTT. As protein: CASSLIWGSTEAFF.

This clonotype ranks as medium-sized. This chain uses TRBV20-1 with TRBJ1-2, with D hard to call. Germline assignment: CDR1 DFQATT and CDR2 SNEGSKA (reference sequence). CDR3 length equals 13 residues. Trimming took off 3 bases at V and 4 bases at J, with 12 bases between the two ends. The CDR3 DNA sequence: TGCAGTGCTAGGCGGGATGCTTCCTATGGCTACACCTTC. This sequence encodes CSARRDASYGYTF.

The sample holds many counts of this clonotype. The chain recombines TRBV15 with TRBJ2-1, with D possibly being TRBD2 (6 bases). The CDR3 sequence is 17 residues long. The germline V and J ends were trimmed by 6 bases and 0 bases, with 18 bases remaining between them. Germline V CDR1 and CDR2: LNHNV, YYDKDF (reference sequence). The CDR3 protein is CATRGVEGGSSYNEQFF. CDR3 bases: TGTGCCACCAGAGGGGTCGAGGGAGGAAGCTCCTACAATGAGCAGTTCTTC.

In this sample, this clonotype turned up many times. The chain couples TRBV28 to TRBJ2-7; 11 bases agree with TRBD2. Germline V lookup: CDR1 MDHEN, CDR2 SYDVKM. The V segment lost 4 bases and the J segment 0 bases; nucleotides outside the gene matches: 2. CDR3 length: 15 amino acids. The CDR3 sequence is CASSSTSGNSYEQYF. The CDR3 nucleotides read TGTGCCAGCAGTTCGACTAGCGGGAACTCCTACGAGCAGTACTTC.

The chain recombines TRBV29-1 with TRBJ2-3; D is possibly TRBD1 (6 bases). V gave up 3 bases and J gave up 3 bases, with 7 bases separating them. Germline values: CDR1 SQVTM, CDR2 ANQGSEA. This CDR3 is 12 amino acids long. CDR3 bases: TGCAGCGTTGACCAGGGGACAGATACGCAGTATTTT. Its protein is CSVDQGTDTQYF.

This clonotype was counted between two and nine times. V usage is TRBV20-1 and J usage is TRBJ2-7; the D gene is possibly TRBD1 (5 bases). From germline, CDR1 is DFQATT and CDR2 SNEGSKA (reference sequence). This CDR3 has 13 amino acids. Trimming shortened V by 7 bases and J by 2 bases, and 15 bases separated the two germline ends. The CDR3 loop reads CSVSTVSAYEQYF. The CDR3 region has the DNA TGCAGTGTTTCGACAGTCTCGGCCTACGAGCAGTACTTC.

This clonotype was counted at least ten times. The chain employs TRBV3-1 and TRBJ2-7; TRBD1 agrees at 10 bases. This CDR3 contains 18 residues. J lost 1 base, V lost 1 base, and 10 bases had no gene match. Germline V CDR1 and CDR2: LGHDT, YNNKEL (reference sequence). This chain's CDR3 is CASSQGWDRGVGSYEQYF. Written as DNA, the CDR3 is TGTGCCAGCAGCCAAGGTTGGGACAGGGGAGTGGGGTCCTACGAGCAGTACTTC.

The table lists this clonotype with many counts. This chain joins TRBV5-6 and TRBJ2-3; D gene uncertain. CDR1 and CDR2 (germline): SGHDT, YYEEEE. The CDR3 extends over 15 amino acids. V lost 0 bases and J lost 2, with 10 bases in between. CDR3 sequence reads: CASSLAQSPTDTQYF. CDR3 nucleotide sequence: TGTGCCAGCAGCTTGGCCCAGTCCCCCACAGATACGCAGTATTTT.

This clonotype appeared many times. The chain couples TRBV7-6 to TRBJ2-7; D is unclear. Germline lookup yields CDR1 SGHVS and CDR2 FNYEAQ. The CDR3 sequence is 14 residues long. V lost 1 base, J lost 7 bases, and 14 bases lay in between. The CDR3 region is CASSLGVQTREQYF. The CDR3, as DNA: TGTGCCAGCAGCTTAGGTGTCCAGACCAGGGAGCAGTACTTC.

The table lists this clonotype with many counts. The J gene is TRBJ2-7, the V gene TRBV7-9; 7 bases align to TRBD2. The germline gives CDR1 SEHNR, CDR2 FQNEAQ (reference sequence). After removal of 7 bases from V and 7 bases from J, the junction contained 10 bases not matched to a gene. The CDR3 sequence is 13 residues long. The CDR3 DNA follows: TGTGCCAGCACCGATGGGGGGGGGGAAGAGCAGTACTTC. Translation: CASTDGGGEEQYF.

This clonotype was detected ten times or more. CDR3 nucleotides: TGTGCCAGCAGCGTTGCCCTAGGGGGCTATGGCTACACCTTC. It translates to CASSVALGGYGYTF. The chain recombines TRBV9 with TRBJ1-2; tentatively, D is TRBD1 (6 bases). V gave up 2 bases and J gave up 4 bases, with 12 bases separating them. CDR1 SGDLS and CDR2 YYNGEE come from the germline V gene. This CDR3 is 14 amino acids long.

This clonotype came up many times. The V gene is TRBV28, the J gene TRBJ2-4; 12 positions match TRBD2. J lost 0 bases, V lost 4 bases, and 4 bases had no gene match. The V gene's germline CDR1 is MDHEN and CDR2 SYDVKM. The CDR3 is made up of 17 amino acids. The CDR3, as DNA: TGTGCCAGCAGTTCGGCTAGCGGGGGGGTAGCCAAAAACATTCAGTACTTC. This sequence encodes CASSSASGGVAKNIQYF.

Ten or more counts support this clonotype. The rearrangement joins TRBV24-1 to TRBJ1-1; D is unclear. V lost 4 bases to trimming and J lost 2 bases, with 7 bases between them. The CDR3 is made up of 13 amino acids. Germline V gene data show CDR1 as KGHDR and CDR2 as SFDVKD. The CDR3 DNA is TGTGCCACCAGTGAGAACAGTAACACTGAAGCTTTCTTT. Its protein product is CATSENSNTEAFF.

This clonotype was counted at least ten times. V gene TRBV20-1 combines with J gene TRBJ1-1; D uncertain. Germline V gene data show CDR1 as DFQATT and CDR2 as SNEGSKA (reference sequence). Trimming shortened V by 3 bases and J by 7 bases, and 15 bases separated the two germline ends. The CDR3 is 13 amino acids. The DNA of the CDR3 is TGCAGTGCTAGTCTCGTGGGCGGGAATGAAGCTTTCTTT. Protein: CSASLVGGNEAFF.

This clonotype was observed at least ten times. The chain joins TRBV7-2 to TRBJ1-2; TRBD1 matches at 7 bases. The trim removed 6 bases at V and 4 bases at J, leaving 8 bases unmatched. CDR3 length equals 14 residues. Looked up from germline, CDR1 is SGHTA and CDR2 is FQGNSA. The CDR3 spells CASSPDRVTYGYTF. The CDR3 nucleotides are TGTGCCAGCAGTCCCGACAGGGTTACCTATGGCTACACCTTC.

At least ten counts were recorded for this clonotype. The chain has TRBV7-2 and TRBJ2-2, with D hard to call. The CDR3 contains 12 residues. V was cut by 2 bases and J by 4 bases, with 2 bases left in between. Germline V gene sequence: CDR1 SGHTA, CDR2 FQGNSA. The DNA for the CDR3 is TGTGCCAGCAGCTTATTCACCGGGGAGCTGTTTTTT. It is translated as CASSLFTGELFF.

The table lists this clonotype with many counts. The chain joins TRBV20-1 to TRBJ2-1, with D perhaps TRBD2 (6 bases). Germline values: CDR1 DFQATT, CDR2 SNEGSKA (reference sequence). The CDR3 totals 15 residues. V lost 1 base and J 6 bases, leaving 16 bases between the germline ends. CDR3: CSARVGGVGSNEQFF. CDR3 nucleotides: TGCAGTGCTAGAGTGGGGGGAGTTGGTAGCAATGAGCAGTTCTTC.

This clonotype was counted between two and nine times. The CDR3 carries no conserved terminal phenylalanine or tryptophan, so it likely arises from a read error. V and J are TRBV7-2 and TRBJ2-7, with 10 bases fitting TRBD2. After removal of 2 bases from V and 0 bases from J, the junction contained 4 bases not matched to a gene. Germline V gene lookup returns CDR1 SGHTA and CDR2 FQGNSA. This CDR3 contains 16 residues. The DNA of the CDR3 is TGTGCCAGCAGCTTAAGGACTAGCGGAAGCTCCTACGAGCAGTACCCC. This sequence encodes CASSLRTSGSSYEQYP.

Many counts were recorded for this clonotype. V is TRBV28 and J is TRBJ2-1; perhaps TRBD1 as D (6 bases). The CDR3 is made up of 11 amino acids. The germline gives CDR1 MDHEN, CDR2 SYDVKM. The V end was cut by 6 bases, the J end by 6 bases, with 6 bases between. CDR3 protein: CASSRGNEQFF. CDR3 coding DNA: TGTGCCAGCAGCAGGGGCAATGAGCAGTTCTTC.

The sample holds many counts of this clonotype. The chain's CDR3 is CASSSGGAQYF. CDR3 sequence (DNA): TGTGCCAGTAGTAGCGGGGGCGCGCAGTATTTT. V is TRBV7-2 and J is TRBJ2-3, with 9 nucleotides matching TRBD2. Germline V gene lookup returns CDR1 SGHTA and CDR2 FQGNSA. V lost 9 bases and J lost 10; bases outside the gene matches: 5. The CDR3 totals 11 residues. Complete variable domain (other parts from reference TRBV7-2 and TRBJ2-3): GAGVSQSPSNKVTEKGKDVELRCDPISGHTALYWYRQSLGQGLEFLIYFQGNSAPDKSGLPSDRFSAERTGGSVSTLTIQRTQQEDSAVYLCASSSGGAQYFGPGTRLTVL.

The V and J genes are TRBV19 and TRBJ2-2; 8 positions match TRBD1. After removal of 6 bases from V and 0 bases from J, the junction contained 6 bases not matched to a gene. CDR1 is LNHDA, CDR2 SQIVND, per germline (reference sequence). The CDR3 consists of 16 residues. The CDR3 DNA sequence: TGTGCCAGTAGGAGACCGGGACAGGCGAACACCGGGGAGCTGTTTTTT. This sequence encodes CASRRPGQANTGELFF.

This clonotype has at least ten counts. DNA of the CDR3: TGCAGTGCTAGAGACACCGGGACAGGGGGCATTGTATGGAATCAGCCCCAGCATTTT. Its protein is CSARDTGTGGIVWNQPQHF. V is TRBV20-1 and J is TRBJ1-5; 12 positions match TRBD1. Trimming at V came to 0 bases and at J to 4 bases, leaving 13 bases not matched to a gene. CDR3 size: 19 residues. Germline V lookup: CDR1 DFQATT, CDR2 SNEGSKA (reference sequence).

CDR3 protein: CASGTGTLDTEAFF. For the CDR3, the DNA is TGTGCCAGCGGAACCGGGACGTTGGATACTGAAGCTTTCTTT. The rearrangement links TRBV7-2 to TRBJ1-1, with a weak D call TRBD1 (5 bases). Per the germline V gene, CDR1 is SGHTA and CDR2 is FQGNSA. Deletions cut 8 bases from V and 5 bases from J, with 18 bases between. There are 14 residues in the CDR3. Filled out from reference TRBV7-2 and TRBJ1-1, the complete variable domain reads GAGVSQSPSNKVTEKGKDVELRCDPISGHTALYWYRQSLGQGLEFLIYFQGNSAPDKSGLPSDRFSAERTGGSVSTLTIQRTQQEDSAVYLCASGTGTLDTEAFFGQGTRLTVV.

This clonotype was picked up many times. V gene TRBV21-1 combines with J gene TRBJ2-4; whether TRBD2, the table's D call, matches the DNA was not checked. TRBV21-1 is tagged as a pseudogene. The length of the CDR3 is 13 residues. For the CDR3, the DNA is TGTGCCAGCAGTCGTGAGGGTAAAAACATTCAGTACTTC. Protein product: CASSREGKNIQYF.

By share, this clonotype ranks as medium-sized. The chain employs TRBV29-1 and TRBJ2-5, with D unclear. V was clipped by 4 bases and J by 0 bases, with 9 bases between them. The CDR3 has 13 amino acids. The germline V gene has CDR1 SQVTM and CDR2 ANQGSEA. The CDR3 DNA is TGCAGCGTTGCTCAGTCTTACCAAGAGACCCAGTACTTC. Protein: CSVAQSYQETQYF. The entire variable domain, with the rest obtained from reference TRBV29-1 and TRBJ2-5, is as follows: SAVISQKPSRDICQRGTSLTIQCQVDSQVTMMFWYRQQPGQSLTLIATANQGSEATYESGFVIDKFPISRPNLTFSTLTVSNMSPEDSSIYLCSVAQSYQETQYFGPGTRLLVL.

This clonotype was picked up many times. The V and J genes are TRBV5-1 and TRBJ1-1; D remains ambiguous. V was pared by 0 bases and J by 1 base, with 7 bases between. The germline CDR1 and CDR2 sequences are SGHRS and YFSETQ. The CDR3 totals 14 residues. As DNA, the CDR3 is TGCGCCAGCAGCTTGGGGATGGCGAACACTGAAGCTTTCTTT. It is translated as CASSLGMANTEAFF.

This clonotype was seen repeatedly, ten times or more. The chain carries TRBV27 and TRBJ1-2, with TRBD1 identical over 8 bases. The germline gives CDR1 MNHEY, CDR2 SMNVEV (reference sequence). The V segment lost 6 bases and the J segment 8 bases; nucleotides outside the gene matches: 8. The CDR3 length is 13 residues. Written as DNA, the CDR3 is TGTGCCAGCAGGGCAGGGGGCGCGTGGGGCTACACCTTC. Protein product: CASRAGGAWGYTF.

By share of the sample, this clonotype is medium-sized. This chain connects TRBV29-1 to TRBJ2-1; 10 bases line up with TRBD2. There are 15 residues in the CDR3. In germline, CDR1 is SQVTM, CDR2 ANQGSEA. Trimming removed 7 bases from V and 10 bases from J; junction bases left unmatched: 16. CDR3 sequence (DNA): TGCAGCGCAAGGATACTAGCGGGAAAGAATTGGGAGCAGTTCTTC. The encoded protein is CSARILAGKNWEQFF.

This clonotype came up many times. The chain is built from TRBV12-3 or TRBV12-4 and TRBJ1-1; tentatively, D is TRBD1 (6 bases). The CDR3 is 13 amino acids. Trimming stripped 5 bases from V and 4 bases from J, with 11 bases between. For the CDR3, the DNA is TGTGCCAGCAGTGTTACAGGGTCCACTGAAGCTTTCTTT. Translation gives CASSVTGSTEAFF.

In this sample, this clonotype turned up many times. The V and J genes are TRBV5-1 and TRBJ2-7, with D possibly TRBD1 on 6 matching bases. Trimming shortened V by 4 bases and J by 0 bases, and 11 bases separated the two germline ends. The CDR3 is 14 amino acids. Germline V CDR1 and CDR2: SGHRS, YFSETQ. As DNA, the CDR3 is TGCGCCAGCAGCGAGGACAGTACCTCCTACGAGCAGTACTTC. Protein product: CASSEDSTSYEQYF.